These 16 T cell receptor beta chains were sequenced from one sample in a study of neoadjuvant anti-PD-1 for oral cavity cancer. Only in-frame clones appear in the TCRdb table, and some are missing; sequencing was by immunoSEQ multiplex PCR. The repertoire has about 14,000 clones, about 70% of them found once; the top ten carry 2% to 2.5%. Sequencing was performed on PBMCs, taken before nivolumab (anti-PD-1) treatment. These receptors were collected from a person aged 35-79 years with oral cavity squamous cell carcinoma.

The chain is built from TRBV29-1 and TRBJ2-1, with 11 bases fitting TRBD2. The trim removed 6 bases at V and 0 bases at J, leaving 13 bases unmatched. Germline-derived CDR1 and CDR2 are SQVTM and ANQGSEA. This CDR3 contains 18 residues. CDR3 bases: TGCAGCGTAGCGTCCGGGACTAGCGGTCCGAGCTCCTACAATGAGCAGTTCTTC. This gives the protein CSVASGTSGPSSYNEQFF.

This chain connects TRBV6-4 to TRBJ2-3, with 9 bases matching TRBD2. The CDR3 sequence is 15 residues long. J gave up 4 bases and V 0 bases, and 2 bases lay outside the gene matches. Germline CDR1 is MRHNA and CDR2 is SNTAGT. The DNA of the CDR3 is TGTGCCAGCAGTGACTCGACTAGCGGATCAGATACGCAGTATTTT. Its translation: CASSDSTSGSDTQYF.

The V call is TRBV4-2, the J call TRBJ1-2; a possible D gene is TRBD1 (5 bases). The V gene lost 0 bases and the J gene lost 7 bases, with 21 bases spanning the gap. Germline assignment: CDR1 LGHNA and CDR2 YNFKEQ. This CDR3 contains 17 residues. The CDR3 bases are TGTGCCAGCAGCCAAGATCTCCGACAGCTAAGCCTCCCTGGCTACACCTTC. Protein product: CASSQDLRQLSLPGYTF.

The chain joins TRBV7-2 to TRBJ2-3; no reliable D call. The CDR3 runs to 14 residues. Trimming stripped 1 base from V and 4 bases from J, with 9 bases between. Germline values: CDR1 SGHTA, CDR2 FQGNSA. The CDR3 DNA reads TGTGCCAGCAGCTTAGTAAGCGCACCAGATACGCAGTATTTT. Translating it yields CASSLVSAPDTQYF.

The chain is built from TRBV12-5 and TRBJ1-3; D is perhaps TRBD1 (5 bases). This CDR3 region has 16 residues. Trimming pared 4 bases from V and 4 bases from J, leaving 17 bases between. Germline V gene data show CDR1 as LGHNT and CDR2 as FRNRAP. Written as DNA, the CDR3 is TGTGCTAGTGGTTCCCCCCGGGGGGAGGCCGGAAACACCATATATTTT. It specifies CASGSPRGEAGNTIYF. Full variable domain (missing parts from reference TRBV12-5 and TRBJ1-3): DARVTQTPRHKVTEMGQEVTMRCQPILGHNTVFWYRQTMMQGLELLAYFRNRAPLDDSGMPKDRFSAEMPDATLATLKIQPSEPRDSAVYFCASGSPRGEAGNTIYFGEGSWLTVV.

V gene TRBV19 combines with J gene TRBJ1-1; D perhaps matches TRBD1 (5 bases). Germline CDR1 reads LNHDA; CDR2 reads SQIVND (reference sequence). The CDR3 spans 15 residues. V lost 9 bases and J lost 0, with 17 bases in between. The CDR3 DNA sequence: TGTGCCAGCCACCCCAAGGGGATCCTGAACACTGAAGCTTTCTTT. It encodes CASHPKGILNTEAFF.

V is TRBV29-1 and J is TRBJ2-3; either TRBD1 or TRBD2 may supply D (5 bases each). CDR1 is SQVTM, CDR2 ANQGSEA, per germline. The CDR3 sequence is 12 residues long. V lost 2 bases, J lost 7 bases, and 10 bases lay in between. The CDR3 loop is CSVERGENTQYF. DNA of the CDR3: TGCAGCGTTGAACGAGGGGAAAATACGCAGTATTTT.

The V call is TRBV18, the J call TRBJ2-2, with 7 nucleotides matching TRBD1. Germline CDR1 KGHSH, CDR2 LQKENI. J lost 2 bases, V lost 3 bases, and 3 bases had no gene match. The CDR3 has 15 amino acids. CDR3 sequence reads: CASSPGTDNTGELFF. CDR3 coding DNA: TGTGCCAGCTCACCGGGGACAGACAACACCGGGGAGCTGTTTTTT.

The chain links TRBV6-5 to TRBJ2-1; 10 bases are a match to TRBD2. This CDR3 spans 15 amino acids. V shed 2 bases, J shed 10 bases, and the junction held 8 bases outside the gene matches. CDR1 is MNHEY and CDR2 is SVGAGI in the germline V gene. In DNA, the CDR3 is TGTGCCAGCAGTTACACTAGCGGGATTCAGTCCGAGCAGTTCTTC. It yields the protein CASSYTSGIQSEQFF.

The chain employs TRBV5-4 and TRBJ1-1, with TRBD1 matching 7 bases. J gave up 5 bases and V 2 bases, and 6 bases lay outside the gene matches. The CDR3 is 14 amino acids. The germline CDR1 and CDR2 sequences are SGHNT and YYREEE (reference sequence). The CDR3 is CASSFRDRVTEAFF. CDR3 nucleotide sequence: TGTGCCAGCAGCTTCCGGGACAGAGTGACTGAAGCTTTCTTT.

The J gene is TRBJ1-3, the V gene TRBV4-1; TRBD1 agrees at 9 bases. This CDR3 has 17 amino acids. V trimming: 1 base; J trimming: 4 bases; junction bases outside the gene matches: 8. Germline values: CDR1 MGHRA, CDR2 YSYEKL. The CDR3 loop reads CASSQADRGARGNTIYF. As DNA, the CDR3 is TGCGCCAGCAGCCAAGCCGACAGGGGGGCGCGGGGAAACACCATATATTTT.

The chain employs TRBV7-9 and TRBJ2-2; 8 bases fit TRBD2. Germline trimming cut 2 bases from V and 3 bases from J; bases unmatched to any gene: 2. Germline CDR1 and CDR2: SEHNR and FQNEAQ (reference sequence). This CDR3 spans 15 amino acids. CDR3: CASSLTGGHTGELFF. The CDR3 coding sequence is TGTGCCAGCAGCTTAACGGGGGGGCACACCGGGGAGCTGTTTTTT.

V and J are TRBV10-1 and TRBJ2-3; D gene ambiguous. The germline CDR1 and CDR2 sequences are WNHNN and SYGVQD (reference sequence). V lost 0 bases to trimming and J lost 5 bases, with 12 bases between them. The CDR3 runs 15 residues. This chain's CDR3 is CASSESIGLLDTQYF. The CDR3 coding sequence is TGCGCCAGCAGTGAGTCGATAGGGCTGCTAGATACGCAGTATTTT.

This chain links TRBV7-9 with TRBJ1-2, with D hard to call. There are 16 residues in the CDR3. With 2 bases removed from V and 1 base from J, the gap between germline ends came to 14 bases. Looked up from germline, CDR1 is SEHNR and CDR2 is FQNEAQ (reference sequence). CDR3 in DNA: TGTGCCAGCAGCTTAAGTAGAACAGTAGTTAACTATGGCTACACCTTC. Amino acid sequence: CASSLSRTVVNYGYTF.

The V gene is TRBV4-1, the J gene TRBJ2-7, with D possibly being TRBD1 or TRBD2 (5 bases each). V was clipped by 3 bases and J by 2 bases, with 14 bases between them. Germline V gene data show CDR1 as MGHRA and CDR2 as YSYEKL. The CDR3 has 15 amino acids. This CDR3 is CASSQISGPTYEQYF. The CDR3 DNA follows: TGCGCCAGCAGCCAGATATCGGGACCGACCTACGAGCAGTACTTC.

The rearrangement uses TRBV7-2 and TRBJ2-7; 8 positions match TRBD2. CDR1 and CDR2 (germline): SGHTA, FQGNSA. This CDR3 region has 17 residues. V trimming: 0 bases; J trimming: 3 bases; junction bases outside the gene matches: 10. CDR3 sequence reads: CASSLAGRGGPHYEQYF. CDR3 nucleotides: TGTGCCAGCAGCTTAGCCGGTCGGGGGGGGCCCCACTACGAGCAGTACTTC.